The rows below give T cell receptor beta chains drawn from one sample of a study of CD8 T cells in Susac syndrome. Using its own MiXCR run on the immunoSEQ multiplex PCR reads, TCRdb lists one record per CDR3 protein. This sample has tens of thousands of distinct CDR3 sequences, with 96% found just once. Sequencing was performed on CD8+ T cells from PBMCs. These receptors were taken from a human donor with Susac syndrome. The CDR3 runs from the conserved cysteine through the conserved F or W. The D gene is left open where the match is weak. Size tells how often a clone was seen (once, few, many) or the class of an expanded clone, and some rows leave it out.

j_gene,abundance,d_gene,v_gene,CDR3aa,CDR3nt
TRBJ1-2,once,-,TRBV7-9,CASSFGDAGGYGYTF,TGTGCCAGCAGCTTCGGGGACGCTGGGGGCTATGGCTACACCTTC
TRBJ2-5,-,-,TRBV7-2,CASSLTGANRGETQYF,TGTGCCAGCAGCTTAACGGGGGCCAACAGAGGAGAGACCCAGTACTTC
TRBJ1-2,-,-,TRBV20-1,CSATFEGGYTF,TGCAGTGCTACTTTTGAAGGGGGCTACACCTTC
TRBJ1-1,-,-,TRBV27,CASSLSSQLNTEAFF,TGTGCCAGCAGTTTATCGAGTCAGTTGAACACTGAAGCTTTCTTT
TRBJ2-1,once,TRBD2,TRBV9,CATSTSGGALGNEQFF,TGTGCCACCTCGACTAGCGGGGGGGCATTAGGCAATGAGCAGTTCTTC
TRBJ2-1,-,-,TRBV30,CAWSHREVGWNEQFF,TGTGCCTGGAGTCACAGGGAGGTGGGGTGGAATGAGCAGTTCTTC
TRBJ1-3,-,-,TRBV28,CASSLPTTGSGNTIYF,TGTGCCAGCAGTTTACCCACTACAGGGTCAGGAAACACCATATATTTT
TRBJ1-2,-,-,TRBV28,CASSSPERYYGYTF,TGTGCCAGCAGTTCCCCGGAGCGATACTATGGCTACACCTTC
TRBJ2-1,few,-,TRBV4-1,CASSQAFGSNEQFF,TGCGCCAGCAGCCAGGCTTTTGGGAGCAATGAGCAGTTCTTC
TRBJ2-6,-,-,TRBV19,CATLRQSGANVLTF,TGTGCCACCCTAAGACAATCTGGGGCCAACGTCCTGACTTTC
TRBJ2-2,-,-,TRBV20-1,CSAIRGSGTGELFF,TGCAGTGCTATTAGGGGGTCGGGCACCGGGGAGCTGTTTTTT
TRBJ1-4,-,-,TRBV25-1,CASSEFEQPNEKLFF,TGTGCCAGCAGTGAATTTGAACAGCCTAATGAAAAACTGTTTTTT
TRBJ2-1,-,-,TRBV12-3/TRBV12-4,CASSLVGGNEQFF,TGTGCCAGCAGTTTAGTGGGGGGCAATGAGCAGTTCTTC
TRBJ1-1,-,-,TRBV7-2,CASSSDTEAFF,TGTGCCAGCAGCTCTGACACTGAAGCTTTCTTT
TRBJ2-5,-,-,TRBV7-9,CASSLAAWTDQETQYF,TGTGCCAGCAGCTTAGCCGCCTGGACAGACCAAGAGACCCAGTACTTC
TRBJ1-2,-,-,TRBV20-1,CSARDPGANGYTF,TGCAGTGCTAGAGATCCGGGGGCGAATGGCTACACCTTC
TRBJ1-2,-,-,TRBV25-1,CASSALGSGNYGYTF,TGTGCCAGCAGTGCTCTAGGGTCAGGGAATTATGGCTACACCTTC
TRBJ1-2,once,TRBD1,TRBV20-1,CSANRDRREGGYGYTF,TGCAGTGCGAACCGGGACAGGAGGGAAGGAGGCTATGGCTACACCTTC
TRBJ2-1,-,-,TRBV18,CASSPRAGRHNEQFF,TGTGCCAGCTCACCACGGGCAGGGAGGCACAATGAGCAGTTCTTC
TRBJ1-1,once,-,TRBV20-1,CSARWLTANTEAFF,TGCAGTGCTAGATGGCTAACGGCGAACACTGAAGCTTTCTTT
TRBJ2-7,-,TRBD1,TRBV20-1,CSARERGQYEQYF,TGCAGTGCTAGAGAGAGGGGACAGTACGAGCAGTACTTC
TRBJ1-4,-,-,TRBV5-4,CASSLMNEKLFF,TGTGCCAGCAGCTTAATGAATGAAAAACTGTTTTTT